Below, 25 T cell receptor beta chains from the same sample are listed, as sequenced in a study of blood T cell repertoires in COVID-19. TCRdb keeps only in-frame clones here, not all; method: immunoSEQ multiplex PCR. The profile shows tens of thousands of clones, 90% of them singletons. Sequenced material: peripheral blood. The source of these receptors is a human donor in a cohort sampled during active COVID-19.

The V and J genes are TRBV7-9 and TRBJ2-3; 10 bases are a match to TRBD1. Germline CDR1 SEHNR, CDR2 FQNEAQ (reference sequence). The length of the CDR3 is 14 residues. V gave up 3 bases and J gave up 4 bases; unmatched junction bases: 1. Written as DNA, the CDR3 is TGTGCCAGCAGCTTGGACAGGGGGTCAGATACGCAGTATTTT. It yields the protein CASSLDRGSDTQYF.

The CDR3 sequence: CASSQDRGRGSPLHF. The CDR3 DNA reads TGTGCCAGCAGCCAGGACAGGGGGCGAGGTTCACCCCTCCACTTT. V usage is TRBV5-4 and J usage is TRBJ1-6; 11 nucleotides match TRBD1. CDR1 and CDR2 from the germline V gene are SGHNT and YYREEE (reference sequence). The CDR3 is 15 amino acids. V lost 4 bases, J lost 9 bases, and 6 bases stayed unmatched.

The rearrangement links TRBV19 to TRBJ2-1; 9 positions agree with TRBD2. Germline V gives CDR1 LNHDA, CDR2 SQIVND (reference sequence). This CDR3 spans 18 amino acids. Germline trimming cut 2 bases from V and 0 bases from J; bases unmatched to any gene: 8. The chain's CDR3 is CASSILAGVYDSYNEQFF. In DNA, the CDR3 is TGTGCCAGTAGTATATTAGCGGGAGTGTATGACTCCTACAATGAGCAGTTCTTC.

The V and J genes are TRBV5-1 and TRBJ2-2, with D uncertain. Germline V gene lookup returns CDR1 SGHRS and CDR2 YFSETQ. The CDR3 is 14 residues long. Trimming pared 0 bases from V and 3 bases from J, leaving 6 bases between. The CDR3 reads CASSLDSYTGELFF. In DNA, the CDR3 is TGCGCCAGCAGCTTGGATAGTTACACCGGGGAGCTGTTTTTT.

The CDR3 DNA reads as TGTGCCAGCAGCTTGTCTCCGGGCGGGTTGACTGAAGCTTTCTTT. Translating gives CASSLSPGGLTEAFF. The chain has TRBV5-6 and TRBJ1-1; the D is unclear. CDR1 SGHDT and CDR2 YYEEEE come from the germline V gene. This CDR3 has 15 amino acids. The V gene lost 1 base and the J gene lost 5 bases, with 15 bases spanning the gap.

Comments on this clone: This sample includes further DNA sequences coding for the same CDR3. The V and J genes are TRBV27 and TRBJ2-1; TRBD2 agrees at 14 bases. Per the germline V gene, CDR1 is MNHEY and CDR2 is SMNVEV (reference sequence). Trimming took 5 bases from V and 7 from J; bases not matched to a gene: 4. CDR3 length: 15 residues. CDR3 nucleotides: TGTGCCAGCAGTCCCGGGACTAGCGGGAGTAATGAGCAGTTCTTC. Amino acid sequence: CASSPGTSGSNEQFF.

This rearrangement joins TRBV30 to TRBJ1-1; 8 nucleotides align to TRBD1. The V segment lost 0 bases and the J segment 4 bases; nucleotides outside the gene matches: 1. Germline V gene lookup returns CDR1 GTSNPN and CDR2 SVGIG (reference sequence). This CDR3 spans 13 amino acids. CDR3 loop: CAWSVGQGTEAFF. CDR3 sequence (DNA): TGTGCCTGGAGTGTAGGACAGGGCACTGAAGCTTTCTTT.

The chain joins TRBV5-4 to TRBJ2-5; D gene ambiguous. Trimming shortened V by 4 bases and J by 3 bases, and 4 bases separated the two germline ends. The CDR3 contains 11 residues. Germline V CDR1 and CDR2: SGHNT, YYREEE (reference sequence). CDR3 amino acids: CASSVEETQYF. The CDR3 region has the DNA TGTGCCAGCAGCGTCGAAGAGACCCAGTACTTC.

The table lists this clone with a count of one. J is TRBJ2-2 and V is TRBV9; TRBD2 matches 7 bases. The germline V gene encodes CDR1 SGDLS and CDR2 YYNGEE. The CDR3 is 17 amino acids. After removal of 1 base from V and 6 bases from J, the junction contained 12 bases not matched to a gene. The CDR3 nucleotides read TGTGCCAGCAGCGTAATCCCCGGCAGGGCGGGAGCCGGGGAGCTGTTTTTT. Residues: CASSVIPGRAGAGELFF.

The chain uses TRBV7-2 and TRBJ1-2; TRBD1 is a possible D gene (6 bases). Germline CDR1 reads SGHTA; CDR2 reads FQGNSA. With 5 bases removed from V and 4 bases from J, the gap between germline ends came to 8 bases. The CDR3 loop spans 12 amino acids. The CDR3 spells CASSLDSYGYTF. CDR3 DNA sequence: TGTGCCAGCAGCCTGGACAGCTATGGCTACACCTTC.

This clone has only a few counts. The chain links TRBV9 to TRBJ2-6; 7 bases match TRBD1. Trimming at V came to 2 bases and at J to 2 bases, leaving 10 bases not matched to a gene. Germline CDR1 is SGDLS and CDR2 is YYNGEE. This CDR3 is built from 18 residues. CDR3: CASSVPGTDTTGANVLTF. The CDR3 bases are TGTGCCAGCAGCGTTCCCGGGACAGATACGACTGGGGCCAACGTCCTGACTTTC.

The V and J genes are TRBV9 and TRBJ1-3; D unclear. The CDR3 is 15 amino acids. Trimming stripped 1 base from V and 0 bases from J, with 8 bases between. From germline, CDR1 is SGDLS and CDR2 YYNGEE. CDR3 in DNA: TGTGCCAGCAGCGTAAATCCCAGCTCTGGAAACACCATATATTTT. Its protein is CASSVNPSSGNTIYF.

Concerning this clone itself: This likely traces to a read error, being one base from a far larger clone. The chain uses TRBV2 and TRBJ2-2, with 7 bases aligning to TRBD1. The CDR3 contains 15 residues. Germline V lookup: CDR1 SNHLY, CDR2 FYNNEI. The J segment lost 1 base and the V segment lost 4 bases, leaving 3 bases of the junction unmatched. DNA of the CDR3: TGTGCCAGCAGTGCCGGGACAGTGAACACCGGGGAGCTGTTTTTT. It yields the protein CASSAGTVNTGELFF.

As for this clone: The germline gene is not matched at one end of the junction; a read error may be the cause. The J gene is TRBJ1-1, the V gene TRBV4-2; the match to TRBD1 covers 8 bases. This CDR3 is built from 15 residues. Germline assignment: CDR1 LGHNA and CDR2 YNFKEQ. The CDR3 protein is CASSRETGVNTEAFF. The CDR3, as DNA: TGTGCCAGCAGCCGAGAGACAGGGGTGAATACTGAAGCTTTCTTT.

This clone is a singleton in its sample. The chain employs TRBV11-3 and TRBJ2-1; 8 bases match TRBD2. There are 15 residues in the CDR3. V was clipped by 2 bases and J by 7 bases; unmatched bases: 7. CDR1 SGHNT and CDR2 YENEEA come from the germline V gene. The CDR3 spells CASSLSGSGGNEQFF. The CDR3 coding sequence is TGTGCCAGCAGCTTAAGCGGGAGTGGAGGTAATGAGCAGTTCTTC.

The chain employs TRBV19 and TRBJ2-7; 8 bases are shared with TRBD1. This CDR3 contains 15 residues. Trimming at V came to 4 bases and at J to 0 bases, leaving 5 bases not matched to a gene. CDR1 and CDR2 (germline): LNHDA, SQIVND (reference sequence). The CDR3 nucleotides are TGTGCCAGTAGTACAGGGGGCCCCGGCTCCTACGAGCAGTACTTC. Translation gives CASSTGGPGSYEQYF.

This sequence joins TRBV9 and TRBJ2-7; 9 bases line up with TRBD1. From germline, CDR1 is SGDLS and CDR2 YYNGEE. This CDR3 has 19 amino acids. V trimming: 5 bases; J trimming: 11 bases; junction bases outside the gene matches: 29. The CDR3 is CASSTYRGRPPITNCCKYF. The CDR3 DNA reads as TGTGCCAGCAGTACCTACAGGGGGCGTCCTCCCATTACCAATTGCTGTAAGTACTTC.

J is TRBJ2-7 and V is TRBV19; TRBD1 agrees at 7 bases. CDR1 and CDR2 (germline): LNHDA, SQIVND (reference sequence). The CDR3 consists of 14 residues. Trimming removed 0 bases from V and 2 bases from J; junction bases left unmatched: 1. The chain's CDR3 is CASSIDGQAYEQYF. In nucleotides, the CDR3 is TGTGCCAGTAGTATAGACGGACAGGCCTACGAGCAGTACTTC.

The chain uses TRBV11-2 and TRBJ1-5; D uncertain. CDR3 length equals 15 residues. Germline CDR1 reads SGHAT; CDR2 reads FQNNGV. V lost 1 base, J lost 0 bases, and 7 bases lay in between. Here the CDR3 DNA reads TGTGCCAGCAGCTTAGCGGGAAGTAGCAATCAGCCCCAGCATTTT. Its translation is CASSLAGSSNQPQHF. The entire variable domain, with the rest obtained from reference TRBV11-2 and TRBJ1-5, is as follows: EAGVAQSPRYKIIEKRQSVAFWCNPISGHATLYWYQQILGQGPKLLIQFQNNGVVDDSQLPKDRFSAERLKGVDSTLKIQPAKLEDSAVYLCASSLAGSSNQPQHFGDGTRLSIL.

J is TRBJ2-3 and V is TRBV5-4, with 10 bases fitting TRBD2. This CDR3 spans 15 amino acids. Germline V gene data show CDR1 as SGHNT and CDR2 as YYREEE (reference sequence). J lost 5 bases, V lost 6 bases, and 9 bases had no gene match. This chain's CDR3 is CASTPLAGAEDTQYF. In DNA, the CDR3 is TGTGCCAGCACCCCCCTAGCGGGAGCTGAAGATACGCAGTATTTT.

The gene calls are TRBV6-5 and TRBJ1-2, with 9 bases fitting TRBD1. The CDR3 runs to 13 residues. CDR1 is MNHEY, CDR2 SVGAGI, per germline. V shed 6 bases and J 7 bases; nucleotides not matched to a gene: 6. The CDR3 DNA is TGTGCCAGCAGCTACCGGACAGGGGTTGGCTACACCTTC. It yields the protein CASSYRTGVGYTF.

CDR3 sequence reads: CASSQDLDSRDEQYF. The CDR3 DNA follows: TGCGCCAGCAGCCAAGATTTGGACAGCCGGGACGAGCAGTACTTC. J is TRBJ2-7 and V is TRBV4-3; possibly TRBD1 for D (6 bases). Germline-derived CDR1 and CDR2 are LGHNA and YSLEER. Between the trimmed V and J ends, which lost 0 bases and 5 bases, there was a span of 14 bases. The CDR3 sequence is 15 residues long.

This chain links TRBV5-6 with TRBJ2-5; 8 bases are a match to TRBD2. After removal of 4 bases from V and 7 bases from J, the junction contained 9 bases not matched to a gene. Germline loops: CDR1 SGHDT, CDR2 YYEEEE. The CDR3 is made up of 14 amino acids. The CDR3: CASSLPGRGRTQYF. In DNA, the CDR3 is TGTGCCAGCAGCCTCCCCGGGAGGGGAAGGACCCAGTACTTC.

This chain connects TRBV30 to TRBJ1-4, with D tentatively TRBD1 (5 bases). V lost 4 bases and J lost 3, with 21 bases in between. Germline CDR1 reads GTSNPN; CDR2 reads SVGIG (reference sequence). This CDR3 is 17 amino acids long. This CDR3 reads CAWTPGQGVLANEKLFF. The DNA for the CDR3 is TGTGCCTGGACCCCCGGTCAGGGTGTGTTAGCTAATGAAAAACTGTTTTTT.

This clone has more than one count but fewer than ten. This chain uses TRBV4-3 with TRBJ2-6, with D possibly TRBD1 on 5 matching bases. Germline loops: CDR1 LGHNA, CDR2 YSLEER. Trimming shortened V by 0 bases and J by 0 bases, and 15 bases separated the two germline ends. CDR3 length: 19 amino acids. The CDR3 region is CASSQDPYRRNSGANVLTF. Written as DNA, the CDR3 is TGCGCCAGCAGCCAAGATCCCTACAGGCGGAACTCTGGGGCCAACGTCCTGACTTTC.